This paragraph covers one T cell receptor beta chain sequence. What it binds is not known. Germline V CDR1 and CDR2: SNHLY, FYNNEI. This CDR3 is 13 amino acids long. V lost 6 bases, J lost 5 bases, and 11 bases lay in between. This entry is derived from a study of shared clonotypes between healthy human individuals. Points from the study as a whole: It was observed that 4% to 6% of naive CD4 clonotypes were shared across a few donors.

At deep level, the assay was performed. Original processing notes: Filtering differed since immunoSEQ provided only junctions, with no quality scores. Assay: immunoSEQ multiplex PCR; the TCRdb copy retains only in-frame clones and omits some. V and J calls and clone size come straight from that table; D and trimming were deduced from the DNA. The sample includes 800,000 to 1,200,000 clones, 75% to 80% of them seen just once. The chain couples TRBV2 to TRBJ1-5, with a tentative D call TRBD1 (6 bases). This receptor was taken from a man aged 18-30 years in good health. Some clones in this sample may be carry-over from other donors' samples. The source material was memory CD4+ T cells from PBMCs. The sample's subset: CD45RA-negative fraction. CDR3: CASRGQSDQPQHF. The CDR3 DNA follows: TGTGCCAGCAGAGGACAGTCCGATCAGCCCCAGCATTTT.